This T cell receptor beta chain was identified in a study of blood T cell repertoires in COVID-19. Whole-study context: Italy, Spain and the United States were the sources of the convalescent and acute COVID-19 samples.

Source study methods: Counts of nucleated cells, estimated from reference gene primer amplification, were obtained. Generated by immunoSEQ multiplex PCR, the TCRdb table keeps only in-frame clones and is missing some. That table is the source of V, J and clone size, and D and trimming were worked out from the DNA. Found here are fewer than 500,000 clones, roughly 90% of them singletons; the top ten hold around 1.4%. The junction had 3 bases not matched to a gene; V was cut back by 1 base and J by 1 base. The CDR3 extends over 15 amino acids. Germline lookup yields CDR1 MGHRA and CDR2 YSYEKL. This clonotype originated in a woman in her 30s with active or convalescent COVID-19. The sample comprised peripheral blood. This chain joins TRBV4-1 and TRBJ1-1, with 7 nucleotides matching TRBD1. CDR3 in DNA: TGCGCCAGCAGCCAAGGATACAGGGGGAACACTGAAGCTTTCTTT. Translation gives CASSQGYRGNTEAFF.